This is a list of T cell receptor beta chains from one sample in a study of Graves' ophthalmopathy and Graves' hyperthyroidism. TCRdb itself ran the multiplex PCR reads through MiXCR, one entry per CDR3 protein. The sample contains 650,000 to 900,000 distinct CDR3 sequences, approximately 40% of which appear only once. Input material: peripheral blood. The source of these receptors is an adult man with Graves' ophthalmopathy. The CDR3 runs from the conserved cysteine through the conserved F or W. The D gene is left open where the match is weak. Part of the rows lack a size; the others show once, few, many or a class for expanded clones.

>TRBJ1-6|NA|TRBV6-6|NA
TGTGCCAGCAGTTACTCGACAGCGAGCTCCTATAATTCACCCCTCCACTTT
CASSYSTASSYNSPLHF
>TRBJ1-3|NA|TRBV15|NA
TGTGCCACCAGCAGTTCACCAGCCTTCTCTGGAAACACCATATATTTT
CATSSSPAFSGNTIYF
>TRBJ1-6|TRBD1|TRBV29-1|NA
TGCAGCGTCCGTGACAGGGCAAAATCACCCCTCCACTTT
CSVRDRAKSPLHF
>TRBJ1-3|NA|TRBV7-3|NA
TGTGCCAGCAGCTTACAGGGCGGCACCATATATTTT
CASSLQGGTIYF
>TRBJ1-2|NA|TRBV19|many
TGTGCCAGTAGGCTACAGGGCCGCTATGGCTACACCTTC
CASRLQGRYGYTF
>TRBJ1-5|NA|TRBV7-6|NA
TGTGCCAGCAGTTCCCGAGTCTGGGTTGGGAGGCAGCCCCAGCATTTT
CASSSRVWVGRQPQHF
>TRBJ1-4|TRBD1|TRBV20-1|NA
TGCAGTGCTACCTCCGGGACAGGCAGCGAAAAACTGTTTTTT
CSATSGTGSEKLFF
>TRBJ2-7|NA|TRBV12-3/TRBV12-4|NA
TGTGCCAGCAGTTTTTGGACAGCGCAGGGGGGGTACGAGCAGTACTTC
CASSFWTAQGGYEQYF
>TRBJ2-1|NA|TRBV7-9|NA
TGTGCCAGCAGCTTGCCCGTGCTGCAGCTAAACTCCTACAATGAGCAGTTCTTC
CASSLPVLQLNSYNEQFF
>TRBJ1-4|NA|TRBV5-1|NA
TGCGCCAGCAGTCAGCTCGGGACGGTGTCGGGAGAAAAACTGTTTTTT
CASSQLGTVSGEKLFF
>TRBJ1-2|NA|TRBV7-9|NA
TGTGCCAGCAGCCCCTTTGCCGAACAGGGATACTATGGCTACACCTTC
CASSPFAEQGYYGYTF
>TRBJ1-1|NA|TRBV7-9|few
TGTGCCTGGAGTTCCGTCCAGAACACTGAAGCTTTCTTT
CAWSSVQNTEAFF
>TRBJ2-5|TRBD2|TRBV6-1|NA
TGTGCCAGCAGTTGGGGGACTAGCGGGGGCCGCAAAGAGACCCAGTACTTC
CASSWGTSGGRKETQYF
>TRBJ2-5|TRBD2|TRBV29-1|many
TGCAGTCTTAAACTAGCGGGGGGGGAGACCCAGTACTTC
CSLKLAGGETQYF
>TRBJ2-6|NA|TRBV9|few
TGTGCCAGCAGCGAACAGGTCTTCCTTCTTTCTGGGGCCAACGTCCTGACTTTC
CASSEQVFLLSGANVLTF
>TRBJ1-4|NA|TRBV11-3|few
TGTGCCAGCAGGGCTCCAGGGGCTACGGAAAAACTGTTTTTT
CASRAPGATEKLFF
>TRBJ1-1|NA|TRBV29-1|many
TGCAGCGTTGGGTACAGGGCAGACACTGAAGCTTTCTTT
CSVGYRADTEAFF